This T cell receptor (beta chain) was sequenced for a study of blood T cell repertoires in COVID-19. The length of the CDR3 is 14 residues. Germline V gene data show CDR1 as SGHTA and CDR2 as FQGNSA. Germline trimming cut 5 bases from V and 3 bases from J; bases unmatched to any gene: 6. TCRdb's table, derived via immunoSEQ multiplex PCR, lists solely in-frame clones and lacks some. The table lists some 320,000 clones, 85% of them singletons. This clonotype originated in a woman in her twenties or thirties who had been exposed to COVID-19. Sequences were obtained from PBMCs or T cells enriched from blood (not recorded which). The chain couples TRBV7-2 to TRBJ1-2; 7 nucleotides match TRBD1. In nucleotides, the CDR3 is TGTGCCAGCAGCCAGGACAGGAACCACTATGGCTACACCTTC. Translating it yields CASSQDRNHYGYTF.